What follows are 10 T cell receptor beta chains derived from one specimen sequenced in a study of low-dose radiotherapy and immunotherapy resistance in tumors. Specified time point: before trial treatment. Alpha and beta chains were covered, as first-strand cDNA relied on TRAV- and TRBV-specific primers. Amplification, which lasted around 22 PCR cycles, used a constant-region primer and V-primer adapter to amplify TCRs. A single record per CDR3 protein comes from TCRdb applying MiXCR to the reads. This table has roughly 76,000 distinct CDR3 sequences, approximately 17% appearing once. The sequencing here drew on PBMCs, taken before treatment. These receptors were collected from a male donor with prostate cancer.

As for this clonotype: With a far larger clone one base away, a read error is the likely cause. The CDR3 region is CASSYRGDEKLSF. The CDR3 DNA reads TGTGCCAGCAGTTACAGGGGGGATGAAAAACTGTCTTTT. V and J are TRBV6-8 and TRBJ1-4, with a weak D call TRBD1 (6 bases). Germline V gene lookup returns CDR1 MNHGY and CDR2 SAAAGT. This CDR3 contains 13 residues.

This clonotype was seen many times. The V call is TRBV6-2 or TRBV6-3, the J call TRBJ1-1, with TRBD1 matching over 7 bases. CDR3 size: 12 residues. In germline, CDR1 is MNHEY, CDR2 SVGEGT. Trimming took 7 bases from V and 3 from J; bases not matched to a gene: 2. CDR3 coding DNA: TGTGCCAGCAACAGGGGTGACACTGAAGCTTTCTTT. Encoded protein: CASNRGDTEAFF.

The V gene is TRBV2, the J gene TRBJ2-5, with D unresolved. This CDR3 contains 12 residues. Germline-derived CDR1 and CDR2 are SNHLY and FYNNEI. Trimming removed 4 bases at V and 5 bases at J, with 8 bases between. The CDR3 nucleotides are TGTGCCAGCAGTGGGATCGCGGAGACCCAGTACTTC. Translation: CASSGIAETQYF.

This clonotype was counted many times. This chain joins TRBV5-4 and TRBJ1-3; TRBD1 aligns across 8 bases. Germline lookup yields CDR1 SGHNT and CDR2 YYREEE (reference sequence). The CDR3 totals 15 residues. The trim removed 0 bases at V and 3 bases at J, leaving 2 bases unmatched. CDR3 DNA: TGTGCCAGCAGCTTGGGGACAGGGATTGGAAACACCATATATTTT. This sequence encodes CASSLGTGIGNTIYF.

In this sample, this clonotype turned up many times. This rearrangement joins TRBV5-6 to TRBJ2-1, with a weak D call TRBD1 (5 bases). CDR1 and CDR2 (germline): SGHDT, YYEEEE. V gave up 1 base and J gave up 7 bases, with 12 bases separating them. This CDR3 contains 14 residues. CDR3 DNA: TGTGCCAGCAGCTTGTGGACACTCAAAAATGAGCAGTTCTTC. Its translation: CASSLWTLKNEQFF.

This clonotype has ten or more counts. The V gene is TRBV20-1, the J gene TRBJ2-5; 9 nucleotides match TRBD1. CDR1 is DFQATT and CDR2 is SNEGSKA in the germline V gene (reference sequence). Unmatched junction bases numbered 4, after V lost 6 bases and J lost 5 bases. CDR3 length equals 12 residues. CDR3 region: CSARTGGETQYF. CDR3 in DNA: TGCAGTGCACGCACAGGGGGCGAGACCCAGTACTTC.

This clonotype came up many times. The chain's CDR3 is CASSLERGYEQYF. In DNA, the CDR3 is TGTGCCAGCAGCTTGGAACGCGGCTACGAGCAGTACTTC. This chain joins TRBV5-4 and TRBJ2-7; D is unresolved. Trimming cost V 0 bases and J 3 bases, with 7 bases left between them. This CDR3 has 13 residues. From germline, CDR1 is SGHNT and CDR2 YYREEE (reference sequence). The whole variable domain, remainder taken from reference TRBV5-4 and TRBJ2-7, is ETGVTQSPTHLIKTRGQQVTLRCSSQSGHNTVSWYQQALGQGPQFIFQYYREEENGRGNFPPRFSGLQFPNYSSELNVNALELDDSALYLCASSLERGYEQYFGPGTRLTVT.

This clonotype was counted many times. The V and J genes are TRBV3-1 and TRBJ2-1, with 9 bases matching TRBD2. The V gene's germline CDR1 is LGHDT and CDR2 YNNKEL (reference sequence). With V trimmed by 0 bases and J by 8 bases, 14 bases remained unmatched. This CDR3 is 18 amino acids long. Written as DNA, the CDR3 is TGTGCCAGCAGCCAAGAGAGGCCTTTTGCTAGCGGGATCTATGAGCAGTTCTTC. As protein: CASSQERPFASGIYEQFF.

The genes are TRBV19 and TRBJ1-5; D gene uncertain. Trimming removed 1 base at V and 5 bases at J, with 6 bases between. This CDR3 contains 13 residues. Germline lookup yields CDR1 LNHDA and CDR2 SQIVND (reference sequence). DNA for the CDR3: TGTGCCAGTAGTATAGCCCGGCATCAGCCCCAGCATTTT. Translated, it gives CASSIARHQPQHF.

This clonotype has at least ten counts. The CDR3 region is CASSLGTVYEQYF. As DNA, the CDR3 is TGTGCCAGCAGCCTCGGGACAGTCTACGAGCAGTACTTC. The V call is TRBV28, the J call TRBJ2-7; 7 bases match TRBD1. Germline values: CDR1 MDHEN, CDR2 SYDVKM. The CDR3 has 13 amino acids. The V and J ends lost 6 bases and 3 bases, in that order; junction bases with no gene match: 5. The variable domain in full, completed from reference TRBV28 and TRBJ2-7, reads DVKVTQSSRYLVKRTGEKVFLECVQDMDHENMFWYRQDPGLGLRLIYFSYDVKMKEKGDIPEGYSVSREKKERFSLILESASTNQTSMYLCASSLGTVYEQYFGPGTRLTVT.